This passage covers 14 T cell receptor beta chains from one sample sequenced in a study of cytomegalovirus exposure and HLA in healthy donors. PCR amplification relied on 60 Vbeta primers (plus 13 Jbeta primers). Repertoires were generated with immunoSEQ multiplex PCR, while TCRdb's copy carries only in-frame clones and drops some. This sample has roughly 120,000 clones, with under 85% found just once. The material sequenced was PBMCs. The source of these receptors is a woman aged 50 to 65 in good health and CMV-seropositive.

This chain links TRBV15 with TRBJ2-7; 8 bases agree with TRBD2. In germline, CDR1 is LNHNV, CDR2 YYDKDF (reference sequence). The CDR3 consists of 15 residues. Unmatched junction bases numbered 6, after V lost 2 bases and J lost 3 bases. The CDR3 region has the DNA TGTGCCACCAGCAGACCCGGGAGCGGGGGCTACGAGCAGTACTTC. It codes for CATSRPGSGGYEQYF.

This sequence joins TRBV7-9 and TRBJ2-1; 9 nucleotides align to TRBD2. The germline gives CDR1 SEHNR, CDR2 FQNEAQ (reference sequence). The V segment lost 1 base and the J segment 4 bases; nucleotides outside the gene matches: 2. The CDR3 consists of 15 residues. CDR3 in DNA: TGTGCCAGCAGCTTAGGGCTAGCGGGGTACAATGAGCAGTTCTTC. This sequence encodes CASSLGLAGYNEQFF.

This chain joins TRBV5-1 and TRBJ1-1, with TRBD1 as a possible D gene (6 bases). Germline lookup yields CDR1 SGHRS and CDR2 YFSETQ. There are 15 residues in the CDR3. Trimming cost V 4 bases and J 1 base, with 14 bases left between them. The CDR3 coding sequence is TGCGCCAGCAGCCCTTGGGGGGGCCCGAACACTGAAGCTTTCTTT. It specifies CASSPWGGPNTEAFF.

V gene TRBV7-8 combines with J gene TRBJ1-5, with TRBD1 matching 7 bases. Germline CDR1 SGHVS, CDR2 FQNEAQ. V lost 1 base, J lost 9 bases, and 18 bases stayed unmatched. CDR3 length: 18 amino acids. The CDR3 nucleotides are TGTGCCAGCAGCTTAGTTTCAGGGGGTGGTCCAGGGCAGTGGCCCCAGCATTTT. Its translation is CASSLVSGGGPGQWPQHF.

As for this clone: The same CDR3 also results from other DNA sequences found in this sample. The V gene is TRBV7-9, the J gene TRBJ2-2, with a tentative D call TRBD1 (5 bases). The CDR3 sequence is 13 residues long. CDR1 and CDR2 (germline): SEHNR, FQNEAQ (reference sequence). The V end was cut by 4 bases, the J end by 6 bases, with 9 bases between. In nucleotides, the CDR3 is TGTGCCAGCAGCTCCAGGGTCGCCGGGGAGCTGTTTTTT. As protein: CASSSRVAGELFF. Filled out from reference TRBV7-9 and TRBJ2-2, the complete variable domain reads DTGVSQNPRHKITKRGQNVTFRCDPISEHNRLYWYRQTLGQGPEFLTYFQNEAQLEKSRLLSDRFSAERPKGSFSTLEIQRTEQGDSAMYLCASSSRVAGELFFGEGSRLTVL.

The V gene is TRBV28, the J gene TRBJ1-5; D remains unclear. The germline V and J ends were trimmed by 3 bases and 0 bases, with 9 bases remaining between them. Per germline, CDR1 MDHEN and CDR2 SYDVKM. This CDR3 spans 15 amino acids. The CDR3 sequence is CASSLVLNSNQPQHF. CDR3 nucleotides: TGTGCCAGCAGTTTGGTACTGAATAGCAATCAGCCCCAGCATTTT.

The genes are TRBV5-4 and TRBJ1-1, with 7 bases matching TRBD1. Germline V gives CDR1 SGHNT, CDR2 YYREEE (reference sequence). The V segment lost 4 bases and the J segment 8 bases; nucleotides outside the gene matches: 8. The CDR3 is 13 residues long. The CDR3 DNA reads TGTGCCAGCAGCGCGGTAGGGACAGCCGAAGCTTTCTTT. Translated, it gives CASSAVGTAEAFF.

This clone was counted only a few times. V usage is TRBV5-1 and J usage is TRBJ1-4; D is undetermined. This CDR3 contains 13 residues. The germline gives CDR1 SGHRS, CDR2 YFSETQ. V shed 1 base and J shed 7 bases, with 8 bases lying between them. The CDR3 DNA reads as TGCGCCAGCAGCTTGTCCGGGTCTGAAAAACTGTTTTTT. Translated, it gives CASSLSGSEKLFF. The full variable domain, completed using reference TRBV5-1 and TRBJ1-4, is KAGVTQTPRYLIKTRGQQVTLSCSPISGHRSVSWYQQTPGQGLQFLFEYFSETQRNKGNFPGRFSGRQFSNSRSEMNVSTLELGDSALYLCASSLSGSEKLFFGSGTQLSVL.

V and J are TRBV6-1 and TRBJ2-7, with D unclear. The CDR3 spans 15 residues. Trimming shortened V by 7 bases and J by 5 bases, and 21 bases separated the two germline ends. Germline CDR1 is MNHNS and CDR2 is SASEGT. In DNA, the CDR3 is TGTGCCAGCACGGCAGGCCCCTCTTTGGTGAACGAGCAGTACTTC. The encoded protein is CASTAGPSLVNEQYF.

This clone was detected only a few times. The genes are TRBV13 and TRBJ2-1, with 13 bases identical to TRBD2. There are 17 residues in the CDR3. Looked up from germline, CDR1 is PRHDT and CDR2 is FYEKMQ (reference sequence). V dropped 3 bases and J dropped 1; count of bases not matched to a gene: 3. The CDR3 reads CASSLGLAGFSYNEQFF. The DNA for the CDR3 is TGTGCCAGCAGCTTGGGACTAGCGGGGTTTTCCTACAATGAGCAGTTCTTC.

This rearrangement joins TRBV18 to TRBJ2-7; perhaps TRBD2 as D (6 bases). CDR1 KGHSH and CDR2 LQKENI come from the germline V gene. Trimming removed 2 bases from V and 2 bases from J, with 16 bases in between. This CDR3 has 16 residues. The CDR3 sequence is CASSPAGTGEPYEQYF. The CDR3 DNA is TGTGCCAGCTCACCAGCCGGTACGGGAGAACCCTACGAGCAGTACTTC.

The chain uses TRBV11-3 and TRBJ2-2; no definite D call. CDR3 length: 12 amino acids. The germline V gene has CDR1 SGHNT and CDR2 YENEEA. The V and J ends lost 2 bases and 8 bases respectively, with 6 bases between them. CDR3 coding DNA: TGTGCCAGCAGCTTAATGGAGGGGGAGCTGTTTTTT. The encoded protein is CASSLMEGELFF.

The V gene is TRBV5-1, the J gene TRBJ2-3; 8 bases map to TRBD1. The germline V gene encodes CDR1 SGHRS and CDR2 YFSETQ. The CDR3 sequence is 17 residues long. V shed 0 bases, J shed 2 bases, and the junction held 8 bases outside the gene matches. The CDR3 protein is CASSLERTGINTDTQYF. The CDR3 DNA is TGCGCCAGCAGCTTGGAGAGGACAGGGATTAACACAGATACGCAGTATTTT.

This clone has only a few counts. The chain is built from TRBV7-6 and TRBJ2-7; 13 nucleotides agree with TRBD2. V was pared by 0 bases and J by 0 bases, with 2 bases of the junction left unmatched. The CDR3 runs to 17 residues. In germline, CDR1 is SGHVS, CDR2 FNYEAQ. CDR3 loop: CASSLAGLAGDSYEQYF. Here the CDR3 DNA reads TGTGCCAGCAGCTTAGCCGGACTAGCGGGGGACTCCTACGAGCAGTACTTC.